Listed below are T cell receptor beta chains from one sample, sequenced in a study of blood T cell repertoires in COVID-19. Clones were read by immunoSEQ multiplex PCR, and TCRdb kept only the in-frame ones, dropping some. The data hold a few hundred thousand clones, with 88% observed a single time. The source material was peripheral blood. These receptors were taken from a woman aged 30 to 39 with COVID-19, enrolled during active disease. Both conserved end residues are part of each CDR3. Each record gives: J gene, V gene, D gene, clone size, CDR3 protein, CDR3 DNA. D genes are given only for firm matches. The size entry is marked missing in some rows and otherwise reads once, few, many or a size class.

TRBJ1-4,TRBV10-3,TRBD1,few,CAISGQGNEKLFF,TGTGCCATCAGTGGACAGGGGAATGAAAAACTGTTTTTT
TRBJ2-5,TRBV5-1,.,.,CASSSSGTSQETQYF,TGCGCCAGCAGCTCTTCCGGGACAAGCCAAGAGACCCAGTACTTC
TRBJ1-3,TRBV9,TRBD1,.,CASSVDRGSDTIYF,TGTGCCAGCAGCGTAGACAGGGGAAGTGACACCATATATTTT
TRBJ1-1,TRBV23-1,.,.,CASSQLQTPEPIYTEAFF,TGCGCCAGCAGTCAGCTACAGACACCTGAACCAATATACACTGAAGCTTTCTTT
TRBJ1-2,TRBV3-1/TRBV3-2,TRBD1,.,CASSLRGQGDYGYTF,TGTGCCAGCAGCCTAAGGGGACAGGGCGACTATGGCTACACCTTC
TRBJ1-5,TRBV30,TRBD1,.,CAWSAGGDQPQHF,TGTGCCTGGAGTGCAGGGGGCGATCAGCCCCAGCATTTT
TRBJ1-6,TRBV4-2,.,once,CASSQATGNNSPLHF,TGTGCCAGCAGCCAAGCAACAGGGAATAATTCACCCCTCCACTTT
TRBJ1-2,TRBV18,.,.,CASSPLRTVYYGYTF,TGTGCCAGCTCACCGTTGCGGACAGTATACTATGGCTACACCTTC
TRBJ2-3,TRBV29-1,TRBD2,.,CSVQGLAGDTQYF,TGCAGCGTCCAGGGACTAGCAGGAGATACGCAGTATTTT
TRBJ2-3,TRBV5-6,.,once,CASSYRTEDTQYF,TGTGCCAGCAGCTACAGAACGGAAGATACGCAGTATTTT
TRBJ1-6,TRBV18,.,.,CASSPRTAYNSPLHF,TGTGCCAGCTCACCTCGGACAGCCTATAATTCACCCCTCCACTTT
TRBJ2-3,TRBV13,.,once,CASSLSLEGGGTDTQYF,TGTGCCAGCAGCCTATCTCTAGAGGGAGGAGGCACAGATACGCAGTATTTT
TRBJ1-5,TRBV6-5,.,many,CASSYPAGNGNQPQHF,TGTGCCAGCAGTTACCCTGCGGGGAACGGCAATCAGCCCCAGCATTTT
TRBJ1-2,TRBV3-1/TRBV3-2,.,.,CASSQVANYGYTF,TGTGCCAGCAGCCAAGTAGCGAACTATGGCTACACCTTC
TRBJ1-1,TRBV28,.,.,CASSSSLEAFF,TGTGCCAGCAGTTCTTCCCTTGAAGCTTTCTTT
TRBJ1-2,TRBV5-1,.,.,CASSSHNNYGYTF,TGCGCCAGCAGCTCTCACAATAACTATGGCTACACCTTC
TRBJ2-7,TRBV27,.,.,CASSLFPGAYEQYF,TGTGCCAGCAGTTTATTTCCAGGGGCCTACGAGCAGTACTTC
TRBJ2-2,TRBV2,.,.,CASSAGMNTGELFF,TGTGCCAGCAGCGCAGGGATGAACACCGGGGAGCTGTTTTTT
TRBJ1-6,TRBV15,.,.,CATSRVSGMMGSPLHF,TGTGCCACCAGCAGAGTCAGCGGGATGATGGGTTCACCCCTCCACTTT
TRBJ2-2,TRBV3-1/TRBV3-2,.,.,CASSQDSHSAGELFF,TGTGCCAGCAGCCAAGACTCTCACAGTGCCGGGGAGCTGTTTTTT
TRBJ2-3,TRBV3-1/TRBV3-2,.,.,CASSPEWAGSTDTQYF,TGTGCCAGCAGCCCCGAGTGGGCGGGAAGCACAGATACGCAGTATTTT
TRBJ1-6,TRBV4-1,.,.,CASSQASGEHSYNSPLHF,TGCGCCAGCAGCCAAGCCTCCGGGGAGCACTCCTATAATTCACCCCTCCACTTT
TRBJ1-3,TRBV6-6,.,.,CASSYMGAGNTIYF,TGTGCCAGCAGTTACATGGGAGCTGGAAACACCATATATTTT
TRBJ1-4,TRBV5-6,.,.,CASSSTSVNEKLFF,TGTGCCAGCAGCTCGACATCGGTTAATGAAAAACTGTTTTTT